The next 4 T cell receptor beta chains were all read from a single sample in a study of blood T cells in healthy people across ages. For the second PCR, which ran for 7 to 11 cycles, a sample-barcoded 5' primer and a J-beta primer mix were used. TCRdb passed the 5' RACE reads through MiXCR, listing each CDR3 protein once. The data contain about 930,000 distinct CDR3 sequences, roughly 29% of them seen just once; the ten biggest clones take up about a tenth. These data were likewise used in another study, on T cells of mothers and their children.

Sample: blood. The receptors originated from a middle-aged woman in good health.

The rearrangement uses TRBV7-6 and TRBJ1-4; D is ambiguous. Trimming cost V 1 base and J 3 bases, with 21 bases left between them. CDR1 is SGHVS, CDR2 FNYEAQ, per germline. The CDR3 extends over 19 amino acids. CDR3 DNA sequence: TGTGCCAGCAGCTTAGACCCCCGGCAAATAACGGTGGCTAATGAAAAACTGTTTTTT. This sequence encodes CASSLDPRQITVANEKLFF. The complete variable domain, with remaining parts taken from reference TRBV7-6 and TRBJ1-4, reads GAGVSQSPRYKVTKRGQDVALRCDPISGHVSLYWYRQALGQGPEFLTYFNYEAQQDKSGLPNDRFSAERPEGSISTLTIQRTEQRDSAMYRCASSLDPRQITVANEKLFFGSGTQLSVL.

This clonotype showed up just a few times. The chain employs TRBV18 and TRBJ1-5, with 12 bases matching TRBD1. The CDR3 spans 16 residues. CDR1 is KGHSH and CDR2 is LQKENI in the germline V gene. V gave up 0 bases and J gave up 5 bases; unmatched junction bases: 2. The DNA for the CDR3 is TGTGCCAGCTCACCACCGGGACAGGGGGCTGATCAGCCCCAGCATTTT. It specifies CASSPPGQGADQPQHF.

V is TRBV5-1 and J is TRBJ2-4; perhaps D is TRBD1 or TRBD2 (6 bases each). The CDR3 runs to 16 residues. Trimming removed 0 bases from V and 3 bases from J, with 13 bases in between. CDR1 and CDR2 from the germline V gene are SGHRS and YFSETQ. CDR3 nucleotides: TGCGCCAGCAGCTTGGATGGAGGGGGTTACAAAAACATTCAGTACTTC. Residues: CASSLDGGGYKNIQYF.

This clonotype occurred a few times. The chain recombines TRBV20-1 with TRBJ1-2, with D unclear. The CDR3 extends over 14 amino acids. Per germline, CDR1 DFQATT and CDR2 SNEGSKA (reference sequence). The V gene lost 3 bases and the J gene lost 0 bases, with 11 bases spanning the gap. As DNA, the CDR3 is TGCAGTGCTAGTATCGGCCGGACTAACTATGGCTACACCTTC. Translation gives CSASIGRTNYGYTF.